The clone carrying this T cell receptor beta chain was detected ten times or more. The record originates from a study of T cells in Graves' hyperthyroidism and ophthalmopathy. Researchers took RNA transcripts and amplified the TCR beta CDR3 regions from them. In the first-round RT-PCR of the TCR CDR3, the HTBI primer set was used. TCRdb reprocessed the multiplex PCR reads via MiXCR and lists one record per CDR3 protein. The table shows 650,000 to 850,000 distinct CDR3 sequences, with roughly 20% occurring only once. V was clipped by 5 bases and J by 1 base, with 21 bases between them. This CDR3 is 17 amino acids long. The V gene's germline CDR1 is DFQATT and CDR2 SNEGSKA (reference sequence).

Sample: blood. The chain joins TRBV20-1 to TRBJ2-4, with D tentatively TRBD2 (5 bases). The TCR comes from a woman aged 45-60 years with Graves' hyperthyroidism that later progressed to Graves' ophthalmopathy. The CDR3 is CSAQSLRRSGAKNIQYF. The CDR3 nucleotides are TGCAGTGCTCAATCCCTCCGTCGGTCGGGGGCCAAAAACATTCAGTACTTC.